This T cell receptor beta chain is from a study of T-cell reconstitution after alpha-beta-depleted transplantation in children. This clonotype has at least ten counts. A TCRbeta library incorporating unique molecular identifiers was prepared. TCRdb reanalysed the PCR reads using MiXCR and keeps one entry per CDR3 protein. This sample has roughly 350,000 distinct CDR3 sequences; about 9.4% occur once, and the top ten carry around 2.5%. Looked up from germline, CDR1 is DFQATT and CDR2 is SNEGSKA (reference sequence). The junction had 7 bases not matched to a gene; V was cut back by 1 base and J by 2 bases. The CDR3 is made up of 15 amino acids.

The chain carries TRBV20-1 and TRBJ2-7, with 8 bases that match TRBD2. The clonotype originates from a human donor who donated a stem cell graft to a child with acute lymphoblastic leukemia. The sequenced sample was PBMCs from the stem cell graft donor, obtained from the stem cell graft. The CDR3 region is CSARVEAGVPYEQYF. In DNA, the CDR3 is TGCAGTGCTAGAGTTGAAGCGGGAGTCCCCTACGAGCAGTACTTC.